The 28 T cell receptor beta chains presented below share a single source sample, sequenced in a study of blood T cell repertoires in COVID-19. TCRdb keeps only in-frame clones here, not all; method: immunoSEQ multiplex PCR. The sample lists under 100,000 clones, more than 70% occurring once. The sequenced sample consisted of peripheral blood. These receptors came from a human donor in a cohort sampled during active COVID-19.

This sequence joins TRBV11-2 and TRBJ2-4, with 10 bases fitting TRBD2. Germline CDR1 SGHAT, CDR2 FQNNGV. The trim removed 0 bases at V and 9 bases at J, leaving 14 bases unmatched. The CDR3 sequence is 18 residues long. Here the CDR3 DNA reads TGTGCCAGCAGCTTAGATATAAGGCTAGCGGGGGCCCGTAGCATTCAGTACTTC. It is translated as CASSLDIRLAGARSIQYF.

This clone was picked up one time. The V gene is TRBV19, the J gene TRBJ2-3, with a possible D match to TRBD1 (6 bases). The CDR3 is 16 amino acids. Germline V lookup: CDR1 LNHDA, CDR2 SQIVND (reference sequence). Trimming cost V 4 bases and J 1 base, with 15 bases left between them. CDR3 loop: CASSSMQGLGTDTQYF. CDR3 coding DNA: TGTGCCAGTAGTAGCATGCAGGGGTTAGGCACAGATACGCAGTATTTT.

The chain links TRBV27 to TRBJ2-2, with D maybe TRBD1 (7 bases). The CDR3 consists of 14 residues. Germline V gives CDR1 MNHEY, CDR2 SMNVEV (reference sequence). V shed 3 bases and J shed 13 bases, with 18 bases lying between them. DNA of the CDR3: TGTGCCAGCAGTTTGTCAGGCAGGGGGGAGAGGCTGTTTTTT. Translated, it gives CASSLSGRGERLFF.

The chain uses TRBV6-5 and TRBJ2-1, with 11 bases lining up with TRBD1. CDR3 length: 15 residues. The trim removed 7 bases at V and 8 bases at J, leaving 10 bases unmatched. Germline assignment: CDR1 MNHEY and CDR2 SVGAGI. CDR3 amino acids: CASNRPGQGGHEQFF. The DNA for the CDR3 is TGTGCCAGCAACCGACCGGGACAGGGGGGGCATGAGCAGTTCTTC.

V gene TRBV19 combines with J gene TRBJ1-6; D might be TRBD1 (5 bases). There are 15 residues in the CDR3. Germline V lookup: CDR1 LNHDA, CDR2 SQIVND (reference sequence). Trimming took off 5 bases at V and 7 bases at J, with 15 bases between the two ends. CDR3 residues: CASSPTGTGNSPLHF. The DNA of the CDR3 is TGTGCCAGTAGTCCTACAGGCACTGGGAATTCACCCCTCCACTTT.

In DNA, the CDR3 is TGTGCCAGCAGCCAACCGCGACTAGCGGGGGGGCCGGGAGATACGCAGTATTTT. This encodes CASSQPRLAGGPGDTQYF. This chain links TRBV3-1 (or the pseudogene TRBV3-2) with TRBJ2-3; 14 nucleotides line up with TRBD2. The CDR3 spans 18 residues. Germline V gene sequence: CDR1 LGHDT, CDR2 YNNKEL (reference sequence). Trimming at V came to 2 bases and at J to 5 bases, leaving 9 bases not matched to a gene.

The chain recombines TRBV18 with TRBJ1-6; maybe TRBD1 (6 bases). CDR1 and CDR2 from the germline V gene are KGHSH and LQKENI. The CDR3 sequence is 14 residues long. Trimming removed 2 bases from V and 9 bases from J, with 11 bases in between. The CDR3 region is CASSPKQGSSPLHF. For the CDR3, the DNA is TGTGCCAGCTCACCAAAGCAGGGGAGTTCACCCCTCCACTTT.

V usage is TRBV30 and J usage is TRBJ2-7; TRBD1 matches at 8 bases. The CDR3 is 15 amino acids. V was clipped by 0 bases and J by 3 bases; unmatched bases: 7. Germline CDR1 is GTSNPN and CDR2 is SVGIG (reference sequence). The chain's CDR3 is CAWSVIGTGNYEQYF. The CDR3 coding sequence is TGTGCCTGGAGTGTAATAGGGACAGGTAACTACGAGCAGTACTTC. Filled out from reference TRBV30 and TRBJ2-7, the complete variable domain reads SQTIHQWPATLVQPVGSPLSLECTVEGTSNPNLYWYRQAAGRGLQLLFYSVGIGQISSEVPQNLSASRPQDRQFILSSKKLLLSDSGFYLCAWSVIGTGNYEQYFGPGTRLTVT.

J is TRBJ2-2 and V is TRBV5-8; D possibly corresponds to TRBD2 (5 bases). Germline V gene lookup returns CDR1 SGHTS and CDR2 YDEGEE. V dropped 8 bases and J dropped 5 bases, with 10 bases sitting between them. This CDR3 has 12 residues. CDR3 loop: CARISGTGELFF. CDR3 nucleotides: TGTGCCAGAATCAGCGGAACCGGGGAGCTGTTTTTT.

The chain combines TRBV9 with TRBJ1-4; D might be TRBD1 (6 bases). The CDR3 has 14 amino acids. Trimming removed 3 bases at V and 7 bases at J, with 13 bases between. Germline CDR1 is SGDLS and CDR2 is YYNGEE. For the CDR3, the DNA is TGTGCCAGCAGCGACAGGGTTCCCTCTGAAAAACTGTTTTTT. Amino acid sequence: CASSDRVPSEKLFF.

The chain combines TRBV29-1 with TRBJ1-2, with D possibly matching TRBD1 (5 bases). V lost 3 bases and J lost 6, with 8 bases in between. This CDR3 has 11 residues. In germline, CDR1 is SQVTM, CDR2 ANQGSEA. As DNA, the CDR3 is TGCAGCGTTGATCAGGGTGATGGCTACACCTTC. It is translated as CSVDQGDGYTF.

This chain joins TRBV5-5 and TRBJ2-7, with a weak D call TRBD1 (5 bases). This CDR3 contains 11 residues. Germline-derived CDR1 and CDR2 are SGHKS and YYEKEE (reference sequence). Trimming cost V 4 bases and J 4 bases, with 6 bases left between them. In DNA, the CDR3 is TGTGCCAGCAGCCCAGGGTACGAGCAGTACTTC. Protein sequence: CASSPGYEQYF.

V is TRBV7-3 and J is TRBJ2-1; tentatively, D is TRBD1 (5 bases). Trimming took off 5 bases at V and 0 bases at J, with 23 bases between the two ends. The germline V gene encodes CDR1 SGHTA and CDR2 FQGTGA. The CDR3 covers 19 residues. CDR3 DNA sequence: TGTGCCAGCAGCCCCCGCCTACCACAGGAACCACTCTCCTACAATGAGCAGTTCTTC. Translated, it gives CASSPRLPQEPLSYNEQFF.

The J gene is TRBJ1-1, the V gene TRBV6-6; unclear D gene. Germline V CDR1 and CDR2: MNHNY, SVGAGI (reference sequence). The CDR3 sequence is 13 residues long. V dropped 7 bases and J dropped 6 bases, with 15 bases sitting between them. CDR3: CASKIGPTSEAFF. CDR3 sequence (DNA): TGTGCCAGCAAAATCGGTCCAACTTCTGAAGCTTTCTTT.

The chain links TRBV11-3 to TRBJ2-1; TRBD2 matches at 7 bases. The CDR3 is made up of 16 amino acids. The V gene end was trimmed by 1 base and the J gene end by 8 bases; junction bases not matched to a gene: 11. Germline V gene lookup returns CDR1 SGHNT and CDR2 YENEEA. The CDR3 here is CASSLGGGGSPHEQFF. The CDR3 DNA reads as TGTGCCAGCAGCTTAGGGGGCGGGGGTTCCCCCCATGAGCAGTTCTTC.

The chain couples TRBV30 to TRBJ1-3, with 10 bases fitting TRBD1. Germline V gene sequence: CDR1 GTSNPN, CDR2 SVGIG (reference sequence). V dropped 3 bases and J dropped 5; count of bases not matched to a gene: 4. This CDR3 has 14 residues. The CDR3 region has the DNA TGTGCCTGGAGGGAGACAGGGGGCCGAAACACCATATATTTT. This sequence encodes CAWRETGGRNTIYF.

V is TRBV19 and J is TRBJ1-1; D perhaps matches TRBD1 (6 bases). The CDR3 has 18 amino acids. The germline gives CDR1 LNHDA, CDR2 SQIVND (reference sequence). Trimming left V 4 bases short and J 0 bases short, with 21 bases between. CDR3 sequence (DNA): TGTGCCAGTAGTACCGCGCCAATACAGGGATACATGAACACTGAAGCTTTCTTT. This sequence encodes CASSTAPIQGYMNTEAFF.

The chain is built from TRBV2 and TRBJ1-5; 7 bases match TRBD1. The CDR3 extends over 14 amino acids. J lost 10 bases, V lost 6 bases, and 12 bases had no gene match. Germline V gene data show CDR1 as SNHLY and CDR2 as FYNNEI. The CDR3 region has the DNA TGTGCCAGCAGGGAGACAGGGTTAGCATCCCCCCAGCATTTT. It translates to CASRETGLASPQHF.

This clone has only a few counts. CDR3 coding DNA: TGTGCCAGCAGTTACCTGCAGGGCTACGAGCAGTACTTC. It encodes CASSYLQGYEQYF. The chain combines TRBV6-5 with TRBJ2-7; perhaps TRBD1 as D (5 bases). CDR3 length: 13 residues. Trimming cost V 2 bases and J 3 bases, with 8 bases left between them. Germline-derived CDR1 and CDR2 are MNHEY and SVGAGI.

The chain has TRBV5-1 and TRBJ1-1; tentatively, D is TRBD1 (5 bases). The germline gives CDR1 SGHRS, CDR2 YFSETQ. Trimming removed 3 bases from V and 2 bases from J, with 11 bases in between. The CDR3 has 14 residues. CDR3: CASSWGVENTEAFF. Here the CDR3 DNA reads TGCGCCAGCAGCTGGGGGGTCGAAAACACTGAAGCTTTCTTT.

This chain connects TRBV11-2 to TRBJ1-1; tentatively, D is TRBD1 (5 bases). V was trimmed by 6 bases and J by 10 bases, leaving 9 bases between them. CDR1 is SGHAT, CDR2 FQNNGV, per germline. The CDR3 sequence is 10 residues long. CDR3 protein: CASSNGGAFF. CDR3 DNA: TGTGCCAGCAGTAACGGGGGAGCTTTCTTT.

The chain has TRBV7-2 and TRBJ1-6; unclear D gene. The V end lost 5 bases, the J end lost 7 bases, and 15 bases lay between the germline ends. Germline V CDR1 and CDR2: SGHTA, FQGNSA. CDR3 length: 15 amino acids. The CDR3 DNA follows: TGTGCCAGCAGCCCACGGGCTTGGAGGAATTCACCCCTCCACTTT. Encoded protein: CASSPRAWRNSPLHF.

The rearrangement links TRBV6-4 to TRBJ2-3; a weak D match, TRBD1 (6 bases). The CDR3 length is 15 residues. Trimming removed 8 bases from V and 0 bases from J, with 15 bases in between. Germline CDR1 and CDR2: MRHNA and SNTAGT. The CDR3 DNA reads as TGTGCCAGCGATAAACAGGGTTTTAGCACAGATACGCAGTATTTT. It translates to CASDKQGFSTDTQYF.

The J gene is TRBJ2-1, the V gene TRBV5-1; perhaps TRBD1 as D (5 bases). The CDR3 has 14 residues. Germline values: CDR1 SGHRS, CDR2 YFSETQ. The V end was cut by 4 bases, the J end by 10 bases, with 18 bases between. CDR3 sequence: CASSPMLGAHEQFF. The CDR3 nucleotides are TGCGCCAGCAGCCCTATGTTAGGGGCTCACGAGCAGTTCTTC.

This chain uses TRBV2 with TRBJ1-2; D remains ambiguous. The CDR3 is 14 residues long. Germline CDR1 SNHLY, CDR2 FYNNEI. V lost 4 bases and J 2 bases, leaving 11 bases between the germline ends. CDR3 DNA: TGTGCCAGCAGTGTACTCTCGGGGAACTATGGCTACACCTTC. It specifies CASSVLSGNYGYTF.

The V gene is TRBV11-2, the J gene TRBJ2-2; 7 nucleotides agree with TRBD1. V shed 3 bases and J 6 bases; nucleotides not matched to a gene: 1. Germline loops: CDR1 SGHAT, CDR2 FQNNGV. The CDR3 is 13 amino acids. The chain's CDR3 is CASSFGQAGELFF. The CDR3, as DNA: TGTGCCAGCAGCTTCGGACAGGCCGGGGAGCTGTTTTTT.

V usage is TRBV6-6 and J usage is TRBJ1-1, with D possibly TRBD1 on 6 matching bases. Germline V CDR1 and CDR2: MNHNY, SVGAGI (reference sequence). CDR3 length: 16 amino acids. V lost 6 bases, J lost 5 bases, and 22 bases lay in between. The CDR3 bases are TGTGCCAGCAGCTCCACGACGGGGGAGGGGGGGACTGAAGCTTTCTTT. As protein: CASSSTTGEGGTEAFF.

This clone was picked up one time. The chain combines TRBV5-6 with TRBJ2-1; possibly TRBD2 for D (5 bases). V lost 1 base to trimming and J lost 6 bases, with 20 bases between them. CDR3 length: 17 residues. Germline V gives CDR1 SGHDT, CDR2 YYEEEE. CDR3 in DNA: TGTGCCAGCAGCTTGCAACGGCAGTGGAGGACCATCAATGAGCAGTTCTTC. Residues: CASSLQRQWRTINEQFF.